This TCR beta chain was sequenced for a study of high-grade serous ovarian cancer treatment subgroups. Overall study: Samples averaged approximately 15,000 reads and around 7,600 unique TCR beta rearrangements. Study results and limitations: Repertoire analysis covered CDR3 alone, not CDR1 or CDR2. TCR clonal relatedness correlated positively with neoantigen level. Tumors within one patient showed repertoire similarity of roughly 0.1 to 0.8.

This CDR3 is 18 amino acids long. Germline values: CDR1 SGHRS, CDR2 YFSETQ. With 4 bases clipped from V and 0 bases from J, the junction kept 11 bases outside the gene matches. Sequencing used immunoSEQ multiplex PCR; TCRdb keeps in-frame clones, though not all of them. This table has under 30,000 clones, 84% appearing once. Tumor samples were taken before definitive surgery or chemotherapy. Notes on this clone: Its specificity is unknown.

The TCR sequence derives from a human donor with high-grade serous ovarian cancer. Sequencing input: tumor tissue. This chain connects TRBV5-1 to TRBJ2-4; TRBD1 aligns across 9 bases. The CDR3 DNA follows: TGCGCCAGCAGCAGCCGGACAGGGGCCGTCTCAGCCAAAAACATTCAGTACTTC. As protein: CASSSRTGAVSAKNIQYF.